A selection of T cell receptor beta chains follows, all from one sample in a study of T cell clones after liver transplantation. Method: immunoSEQ multiplex PCR; TCRdb's copy keeps in-frame clones and lacks some. The table shows about 45,000 clones, with 85% to 90% occurring only once. The sample here was CD4+ T cells from blood, taken 24 months after liver transplant. All receptors come from a human patient who received a liver transplant. Some T cells may be provided by the graft donor. Each CDR3 is given with its conserved first and last residue. D genes are given only for firm matches. Part of the rows lack a size; the others show once, few, many or a class for expanded clones.

CDR3 protein: CASSLVDRANVLTF
CDR3 DNA: TGTGCCAGCAGTTTAGTCGACAGGGCCAACGTCCTGACTTTC
D gene: -
J gene: TRBJ2-6
CDR3 length: 14
clone size: -
V gene: TRBV27

CDR3 protein: CASSPRQRDQETQYF
CDR3 DNA: TGTGCCAGCTCACCACGACAGCGGGACCAAGAGACCCAGTACTTC
D gene: -
J gene: TRBJ2-5
CDR3 length: 15
clone size: -
V gene: TRBV18

CDR3 protein: CASSFRANTEAFF
CDR3 DNA: TGTGCCAGCAGTTTTCGGGCGAACACTGAAGCTTTCTTT
D gene: -
J gene: TRBJ1-1
CDR3 length: 13
clone size: few
V gene: TRBV6-5

CDR3 protein: CASSLDRPELHEQYF
CDR3 DNA: TGTGCCAGCAGCTTGGACAGGCCAGAATTGCACGAGCAGTACTTC
D gene: -
J gene: TRBJ2-7
CDR3 length: 15
clone size: -
V gene: TRBV5-4

CDR3 protein: CASSVDATQYF
CDR3 DNA: TGTGCCAGCAGCGTAGACGCGACCCAGTACTTC
D gene: -
J gene: TRBJ2-5
CDR3 length: 11
clone size: -
V gene: TRBV9

CDR3 protein: CASSQDRDRVYGYTF
CDR3 DNA: TGTGCCAGCAGCCAAGATCGAGACAGGGTGTACGGCTACACCTTC
D gene: TRBD1
J gene: TRBJ1-2
CDR3 length: 15
clone size: -
V gene: TRBV4-2

CDR3 protein: CASSFSRGTEAFF
CDR3 DNA: TGTGCCAGCAGCTTTAGTCGGGGCACTGAAGCTTTCTTT
D gene: -
J gene: TRBJ1-1
CDR3 length: 13
clone size: -
V gene: TRBV7-7

CDR3 protein: CASSSGTANYEQYF
CDR3 DNA: TGCGCCAGCAGCTCAGGGACAGCTAACTACGAGCAGTACTTC
D gene: TRBD1
J gene: TRBJ2-7
CDR3 length: 14
clone size: -
V gene: TRBV5-1

CDR3 protein: CASSAGTGGTYEQYF
CDR3 DNA: TGTGCCAGCAGCGCCGGGACAGGGGGAACCTACGAGCAGTACTTC
D gene: TRBD1
J gene: TRBJ2-7
CDR3 length: 15
clone size: -
V gene: TRBV9

CDR3 protein: CASSTNLGDTQYF
CDR3 DNA: TGTGCCAGTAGTACGAACTTAGGGGATACGCAGTATTTT
D gene: -
J gene: TRBJ2-3
CDR3 length: 13
clone size: -
V gene: TRBV19

CDR3 protein: CASSTDSDYNEQFF
CDR3 DNA: TGTGCCAGTAGTACCGACAGTGACTACAATGAGCAGTTCTTC
D gene: -
J gene: TRBJ2-1
CDR3 length: 14
clone size: -
V gene: TRBV19

CDR3 protein: CASSQDTGGTSSGNTIYF
CDR3 DNA: TGCGCCAGCAGCCAAGATACAGGGGGAACAAGCTCTGGAAACACCATATATTTT
D gene: TRBD1
J gene: TRBJ1-3
CDR3 length: 18
clone size: once
V gene: TRBV4-1

CDR3 protein: CASSADSSLTPIYNEQFF
CDR3 DNA: TGTGCCAGCAGCGCTGACAGCTCTCTTACTCCAATATACAATGAGCAGTTCTTC
D gene: -
J gene: TRBJ2-1
CDR3 length: 18
clone size: -
V gene: TRBV9

CDR3 protein: CASSLGRLVHEQYF
CDR3 DNA: TGTGCCAGCAGCTTGGGAAGACTAGTCCACGAGCAGTACTTC
D gene: -
J gene: TRBJ2-7
CDR3 length: 14
clone size: -
V gene: TRBV5-8

CDR3 protein: CASSLEGRRSGGYTF
CDR3 DNA: TGCGCCAGCAGCTTGGAGGGCAGGCGATCTGGTGGCTACACCTTC
D gene: -
J gene: TRBJ1-2
CDR3 length: 15
clone size: -
V gene: TRBV5-1

CDR3 protein: CAISEPGLAGAHEQYF
CDR3 DNA: TGTGCCATCAGTGAGCCGGGACTAGCGGGAGCTCACGAGCAGTACTTC
D gene: TRBD2
J gene: TRBJ2-7
CDR3 length: 16
clone size: -
V gene: TRBV10-3

CDR3 protein: CASSLEGPNTEAFF
CDR3 DNA: TGTGCCAGCAGCTTAGAGGGCCCGAACACTGAAGCTTTCTTT
D gene: -
J gene: TRBJ1-1
CDR3 length: 14
clone size: -
V gene: TRBV7-9

CDR3 protein: CASSSWGGQETQYF
CDR3 DNA: TGTGCCAGCAGCTCGTGGGGGGGGCAAGAGACCCAGTACTTC
D gene: TRBD2
J gene: TRBJ2-5
CDR3 length: 14
clone size: -
V gene: TRBV7-2

CDR3 protein: CASSYNWGEQFF
CDR3 DNA: TGTGCCAGCAGTTACAATTGGGGGGAGCAGTTCTTC
D gene: -
J gene: TRBJ2-1
CDR3 length: 12
clone size: -
V gene: TRBV6-5

CDR3 protein: CASSFILIEQFF
CDR3 DNA: TGTGCCAGCAGTTTTATCCTGATAGAGCAGTTCTTC
D gene: -
J gene: TRBJ2-1
CDR3 length: 12
clone size: -
V gene: TRBV28

CDR3 protein: CASSLGQTFNHEQYF
CDR3 DNA: TGCGCCAGCAGCTTGGGACAAACCTTTAACCACGAGCAGTACTTC
D gene: -
J gene: TRBJ2-7
CDR3 length: 15
clone size: -
V gene: TRBV5-1

CDR3 protein: CASSLLGSGANVLTF
CDR3 DNA: TGCGCCAGCAGCTTGCTGGGCTCTGGGGCCAACGTCCTGACTTTC
D gene: -
J gene: TRBJ2-6
CDR3 length: 15
clone size: once
V gene: TRBV5-1

CDR3 protein: CASSTRGSGNTIYF
CDR3 DNA: TGTGCCAGCTCAACCAGGGGTTCTGGAAACACCATATATTTT
D gene: -
J gene: TRBJ1-3
CDR3 length: 14
clone size: few
V gene: TRBV9

CDR3 protein: CASSSRTGVEAFF
CDR3 DNA: TGTGCCAGCAGTTCCAGGACGGGAGTTGAAGCTTTCTTT
D gene: -
J gene: TRBJ1-1
CDR3 length: 13
clone size: -
V gene: TRBV5-4

CDR3 protein: CASNSVTGQRSVQYF
CDR3 DNA: TGTGCCAGCAACTCAGTAACAGGCCAGCGGTCGGTGCAGTACTTC
D gene: -
J gene: TRBJ2-7
CDR3 length: 15
clone size: -
V gene: TRBV6-1

CDR3 protein: CASGEDQPQHF
CDR3 DNA: TGTGCCAGTGGCGAGGATCAGCCCCAGCATTTT
D gene: -
J gene: TRBJ1-5
CDR3 length: 11
clone size: -
V gene: TRBV19

CDR3 protein: CASSLGSATNEKLFF
CDR3 DNA: TGTGCCAGCAGCTTAGGGTCAGCAACTAATGAAAAACTGTTTTTT
D gene: -
J gene: TRBJ1-4
CDR3 length: 15
clone size: once
V gene: TRBV7-8

CDR3 protein: CASSSIAGDTGELFF
CDR3 DNA: TGTGCCAGCAGTTCCATAGCGGGAGACACCGGGGAGCTGTTTTTT
D gene: TRBD2
J gene: TRBJ2-2
CDR3 length: 15
clone size: -
V gene: TRBV6-5

CDR3 protein: CASSLPGQGFSGNTIYF
CDR3 DNA: TGTGCCAGCAGCTTGCCGGGACAGGGATTCTCTGGAAACACCATATATTTT
D gene: TRBD1
J gene: TRBJ1-3
CDR3 length: 17
clone size: -
V gene: TRBV5-4

CDR3 protein: CASSPPLRNRATGNTIYF
CDR3 DNA: TGTGCCAGCTCACCACCCTTGAGGAACAGGGCAACTGGAAACACCATATATTTT
D gene: -
J gene: TRBJ1-3
CDR3 length: 18
clone size: -
V gene: TRBV18

CDR3 protein: CASSLESGLGSPLHF
CDR3 DNA: TGCGCCAGCAGCTTGGAGTCCGGGCTGGGCTCACCCCTCCACTTT
D gene: -
J gene: TRBJ1-6
CDR3 length: 15
clone size: -
V gene: TRBV5-1

CDR3 protein: CASSLGGTQETQYF
CDR3 DNA: TGTGCCAGCAGCTTAGGCGGGACTCAAGAGACCCAGTACTTC
D gene: -
J gene: TRBJ2-5
CDR3 length: 14
clone size: -
V gene: TRBV7-7

CDR3 protein: CASSLGGIPPPPSF
CDR3 DNA: TGCGCCAGCAGCTTGGGGGGCATACCGCCTCCTCCCTCATTC
D gene: -
J gene: TRBJ2-7
CDR3 length: 14
clone size: -
V gene: TRBV5-1

CDR3 protein: CASRLGETQYF
CDR3 DNA: TGTGCCAGCAGACTGGGGGAGACCCAGTACTTC
D gene: -
J gene: TRBJ2-5
CDR3 length: 11
clone size: -
V gene: TRBV27

CDR3 protein: CARKKPDRNYGYTF
CDR3 DNA: TGTGCCAGGAAGAAGCCCGACAGGAACTATGGCTACACCTTC
D gene: -
J gene: TRBJ1-2
CDR3 length: 14
clone size: -
V gene: TRBV27

CDR3 protein: CSVGQGASSYGYTF
CDR3 DNA: TGCAGCGTTGGGCAGGGGGCCTCTAGCTATGGCTACACCTTC
D gene: TRBD1
J gene: TRBJ1-2
CDR3 length: 14
clone size: -
V gene: TRBV29-1

CDR3 protein: CSVEWRHLNEKLLF
CDR3 DNA: TGCAGCGTTGAATGGCGGCACCTTAATGAAAAACTGCTTTTT
D gene: -
J gene: TRBJ1-4
CDR3 length: 14
clone size: -
V gene: TRBV29-1

CDR3 protein: CASAILGGPYNSPLHF
CDR3 DNA: TGCGCCAGCGCGATTCTTGGGGGACCCTATAATTCACCCCTCCACTTT
D gene: -
J gene: TRBJ1-6
CDR3 length: 16
clone size: once
V gene: TRBV4-1